This is a list of T cell receptor beta chains from one sample in a study of T cells in Graves' hyperthyroidism and ophthalmopathy. In TCRdb, the multiplex PCR reads were re-called with MiXCR into one record per CDR3 protein. Among hundreds of thousands of distinct CDR3 sequences listed, more than 20% were seen once. What was sequenced was blood. The receptor set was obtained from a man aged 30 to 39 with Graves' ophthalmopathy. Each CDR3 is given with its conserved first and last residue. Fields, in order: V gene, D gene, J gene, clone size, CDR3 protein, CDR3 DNA. A D gene is named only where the DNA matches it firmly. For some rows the clone size is stated as once, few or many, or as a class when expanded; others skip it.

TRBV5-5	-	TRBJ1-6	-	CASSLATGRIDNSPLHF	TGTGCCAGCAGCTTGGCTACTGGACGGATTGATAATTCACCCCTCCACTTT
TRBV6-1	-	TRBJ2-5	few	CATENTPQGETQYF	TGTGCCACCGAGAATACACCTCAGGGGGAGACCCAGTACTTC
TRBV7-2	TRBD2	TRBJ2-7	many	CASSLFHPSGVRSYEQYF	TGTGCCAGCAGCTTATTTCATCCTAGCGGGGTACGATCCTACGAGCAGTACTTC
TRBV28	-	TRBJ2-7	many	CASSPPRSGNMVHEQYF	TGTGCCAGCAGTCCTCCTCGTTCGGGGAACATGGTCCACGAGCAGTACTTC
TRBV3-1	TRBD1	TRBJ2-7	few	CASSHHRGGEQYF	TGTGCCAGCAGCCATCACAGGGGTGGTGAGCAGTACTTC
TRBV6-1	-	TRBJ2-2	-	CASSPGIRNTGELFF	TGTGCCAGCAGTCCAGGGATACGAAACACCGGGGAGCTGTTTTTT
TRBV4-1	-	TRBJ1-2	few	CASSPPGRPNYGYTF	TGCGCCAGCAGCCCCCCCGGAAGGCCTAACTATGGCTACACCTTC
TRBV7-9	-	TRBJ1-1	-	CASSPSWGNTEALF	TGTGCCAGCAGCCCAAGCTGGGGGAACACTGAAGCTCTCTTT
TRBV6-1	-	TRBJ2-1	-	CASSSGLGEFF	TGTGCCAGCAGTTCGGGACTGGGGGAGTTCTTC
TRBV12-3/TRBV12-4	TRBD1	TRBJ2-3	few	CASSFRTGSTDTQYF	TGTGCCAGCAGTTTCCGGACAGGCAGCACAGATACGCAGTATTTT
TRBV12-3/TRBV12-4	-	TRBJ1-3	few	CASSFRAAGNTIYF	TGTGCCAGCAGTTTCCGGGCAGCTGGAAACACCATATATTTT
TRBV28	-	TRBJ1-3	-	CASSLRDHTIYF	TGTGCCAGCAGTTTAAGGGATCACACCATATATTTT
TRBV20-1	-	TRBJ2-7	-	CSARGAGSSYEQYF	TGCAGTGCTAGAGGTGCGGGGTCCTCCTACGAGCAGTACTTC
TRBV2	TRBD1	TRBJ1-6	-	CTSLSGTGSPLHF	TGTACCAGCCTCTCCGGGACAGGATCACCCCTCCACTTT
TRBV5-1	-	TRBJ1-4	-	CASSPLDSSTNEKLFF	TGCGCCAGCAGCCCGCTGGACAGCTCAACTAATGAAAAACTGTTTTTT